Presented here are 2 T cell receptor beta chains from one specimen sequenced in a study of blood T cells in healthy people across ages. It was with a sample-barcoded 5' primer and a J-beta primer mix that a second PCR of about 7 to 12 cycles was run. Via MiXCR, TCRdb re-called the 5' RACE reads, giving one row per CDR3 protein. This sample has 1.5 million to 1.9 million distinct CDR3 sequences, with approximately 42% found just once. The material sequenced was blood. Receptors were obtained from a woman aged 18-29 years in good health.

The gene calls are TRBV6-1 and TRBJ2-1, with TRBD2 identical over 7 bases. The DNA end lines up better with TRBJ2-7; the J call may be wrong. The CDR3 totals 16 residues. Germline V gene lookup returns CDR1 MNHNS and CDR2 SASEGT. DNA for the CDR3: TGTGCCAGCAGTGATCGGGGGACTAATGCCTACAATGAGCAGTACTTC. Encoded protein: CASSDRGTNAYNEQYF.

In its sample, this clonotype was seen many times. This chain links TRBV12-3 or TRBV12-4 with TRBJ2-1; the match to TRBD2 covers 10 bases. V shed 2 bases, J shed 6 bases, and the junction held 4 bases outside the gene matches. The length of the CDR3 is 15 residues. The CDR3 is CASSLRASGGNEQFF. The DNA of the CDR3 is TGTGCCAGCAGTTTAAGGGCTAGCGGGGGCAATGAGCAGTTCTTC.